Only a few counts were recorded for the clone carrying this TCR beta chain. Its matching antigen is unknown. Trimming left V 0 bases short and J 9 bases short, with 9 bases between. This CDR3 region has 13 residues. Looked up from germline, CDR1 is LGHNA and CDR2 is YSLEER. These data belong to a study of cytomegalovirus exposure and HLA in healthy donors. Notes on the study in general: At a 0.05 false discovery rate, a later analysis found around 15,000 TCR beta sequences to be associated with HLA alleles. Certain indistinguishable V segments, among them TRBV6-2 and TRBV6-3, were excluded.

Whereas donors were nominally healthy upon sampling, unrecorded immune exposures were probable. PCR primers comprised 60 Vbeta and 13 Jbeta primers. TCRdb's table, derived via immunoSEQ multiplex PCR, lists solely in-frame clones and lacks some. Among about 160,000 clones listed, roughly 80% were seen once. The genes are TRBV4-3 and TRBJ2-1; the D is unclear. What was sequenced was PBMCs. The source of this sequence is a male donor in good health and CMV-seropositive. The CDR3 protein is CASSQDLNSEQFF. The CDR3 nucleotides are TGCGCCAGCAGCCAAGATCTGAACTCTGAGCAGTTCTTC.